The 6 T cell receptor beta chains below all came from one sample that was sequenced in a study of T cell responses to AZD1222 COVID-19 vaccine. Sequencing was performed with immunoSEQ multiplex PCR; in TCRdb, only in-frame clones are kept and a portion is missing. The sample includes 130,000 to 150,000 clones, 80% to 95% seen only once; the top ten take about 3%. The source material was peripheral blood, sampled on day 0 of MenACWY control vaccination. All receptors derive from an adult in good health.

The V call is TRBV5-1, the J call TRBJ1-2; D not certain. The CDR3 totals 15 residues. Deletions cut 4 bases from V and 0 bases from J, with 13 bases between. Per germline, CDR1 SGHRS and CDR2 YFSETQ. In nucleotides, the CDR3 is TGCGCCAGCAGCGAACGGCCTTCTTCTAACTATGGCTACACCTTC. This encodes CASSERPSSNYGYTF.

This chain uses TRBV27 with TRBJ2-1; D possibly matches TRBD1 or TRBD2 (5 bases each). The V end was cut by 8 bases, the J end by 9 bases, with 11 bases between. The CDR3 covers 11 residues. Germline V gene sequence: CDR1 MNHEY, CDR2 SMNVEV (reference sequence). The DNA for the CDR3 is TGTGCCAGCGGTCTGAGGGGTGAGCAGTTCTTC. As protein: CASGLRGEQFF.

This chain links TRBV5-1 with TRBJ1-1; D perhaps matches TRBD1 (5 bases). The V end lost 3 bases, the J end lost 4 bases, and 16 bases lay between the germline ends. The CDR3 is 15 amino acids. CDR1 SGHRS and CDR2 YFSETQ come from the germline V gene. As DNA, the CDR3 is TGCGCCAGCAGCTCACAGGCCACCGGGGGCACTGAAGCTTTCTTT. Amino acid sequence: CASSSQATGGTEAFF.

The chain employs TRBV30 and TRBJ1-3, with unresolved D. The V gene's germline CDR1 is GTSNPN and CDR2 SVGIG (reference sequence). The CDR3 contains 15 residues. The V gene lost 3 bases and the J gene lost 2 bases, with 14 bases spanning the gap. CDR3 protein: CAWSDEVFPGNTIYF. In nucleotides, the CDR3 is TGTGCCTGGAGCGATGAGGTGTTCCCTGGAAACACCATATATTTT.

V and J are TRBV5-1 and TRBJ2-3; TRBD2 matches at 11 bases. This CDR3 has 16 amino acids. Looked up from germline, CDR1 is SGHRS and CDR2 is YFSETQ. Germline trimming cut 0 bases from V and 4 bases from J; bases unmatched to any gene: 4. CDR3 protein: CASSLVAGGRADTQYF. The CDR3 coding sequence is TGCGCCAGCAGCTTGGTAGCGGGGGGGCGCGCAGATACGCAGTATTTT.

V gene TRBV4-1 combines with J gene TRBJ2-5; D may be TRBD1 (5 bases). The germline gives CDR1 MGHRA, CDR2 YSYEKL. Trimming stripped 7 bases from V and 5 bases from J, with 14 bases between. This CDR3 is 13 amino acids long. CDR3 region: CASTTSAGETQYF. The CDR3, as DNA: TGCGCCAGCACCACGTCGGCAGGGGAGACCCAGTACTTC.